This TCR beta chain was sequenced during a study of T cells after yellow fever vaccination. TCRdb re-analysed the 5' RACE reads in MiXCR, keeping a single row per CDR3 protein. The table shows around 610,000 distinct CDR3 sequences, with roughly 12% occurring only once. The V gene lost 3 bases and the J gene lost 7 bases, with 13 bases spanning the gap. The CDR3 runs 14 residues. Germline V CDR1 and CDR2: SGHNT, YYREEE (reference sequence). Material: PBMCs, obtained on the day of the yellow fever booster vaccination. This receptor was obtained from a man aged 25-40 years who received the YFV17D yellow fever vaccine. The chain joins TRBV5-4 to TRBJ2-2; D gene uncertain. The CDR3 region has the DNA TGTGCCAGCAGCTCGGAAGGGAAGGACGGGGAGCTGTTTTTT. Translation gives CASSSEGKDGELFF.